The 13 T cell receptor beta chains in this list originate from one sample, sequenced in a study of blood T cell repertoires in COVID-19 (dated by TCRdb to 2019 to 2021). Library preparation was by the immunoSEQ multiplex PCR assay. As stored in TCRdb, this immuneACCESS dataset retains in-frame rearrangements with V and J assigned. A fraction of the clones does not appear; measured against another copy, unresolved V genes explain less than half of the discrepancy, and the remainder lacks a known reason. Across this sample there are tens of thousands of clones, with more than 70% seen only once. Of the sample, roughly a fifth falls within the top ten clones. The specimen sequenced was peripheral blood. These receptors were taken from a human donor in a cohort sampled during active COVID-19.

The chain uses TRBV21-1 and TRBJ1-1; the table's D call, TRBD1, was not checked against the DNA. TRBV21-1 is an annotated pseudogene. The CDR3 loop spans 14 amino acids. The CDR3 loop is CASSKRVQVREAFF. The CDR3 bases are TGTGCCAGCAGCAAAAGGGTACAGGTCCGTGAAGCTTTCTTT.

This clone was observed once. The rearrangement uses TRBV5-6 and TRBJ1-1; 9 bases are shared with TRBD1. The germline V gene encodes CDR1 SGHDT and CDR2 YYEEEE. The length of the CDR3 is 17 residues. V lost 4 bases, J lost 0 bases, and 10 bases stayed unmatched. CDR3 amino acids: CASSRRGQGSLNTEAFF. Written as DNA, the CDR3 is TGTGCCAGCAGCCGGAGGGGACAGGGCTCCTTGAACACTGAAGCTTTCTTT.

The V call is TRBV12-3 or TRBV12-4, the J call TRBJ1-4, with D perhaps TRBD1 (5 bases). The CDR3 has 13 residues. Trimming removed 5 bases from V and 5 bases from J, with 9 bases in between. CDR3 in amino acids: CASSPRGNEKLFF. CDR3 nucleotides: TGTGCCAGCAGTCCGCGGGGGAATGAAAAACTGTTTTTT.

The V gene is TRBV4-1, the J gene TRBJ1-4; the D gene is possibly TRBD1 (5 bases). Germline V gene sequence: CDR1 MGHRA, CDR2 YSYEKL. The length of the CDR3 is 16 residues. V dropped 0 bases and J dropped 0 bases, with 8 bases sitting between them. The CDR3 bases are TGCGCCAGCAGCCAAGATGGGGGGACAACTAATGAAAAACTGTTTTTT. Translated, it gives CASSQDGGTTNEKLFF.

The CDR3 DNA reads as TGCGCCAGCAGCCCGGGTGCCGGGAGCTCCTACAATGAGCAGTTCTTC. Translating gives CASSPGAGSSYNEQFF. The gene calls are TRBV5-1 and TRBJ2-1, with a tentative D call TRBD2 (6 bases). Looked up from germline, CDR1 is SGHRS and CDR2 is YFSETQ. CDR3 length equals 16 residues. The germline V and J ends were trimmed by 4 bases and 0 bases, with 14 bases remaining between them.

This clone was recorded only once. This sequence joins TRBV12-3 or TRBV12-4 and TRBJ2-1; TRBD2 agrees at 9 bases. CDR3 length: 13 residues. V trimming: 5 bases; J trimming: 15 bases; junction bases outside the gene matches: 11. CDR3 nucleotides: TGTGCCAGCAGTATAAGGGGACTAGCTTGGGGGTTCTTC. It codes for CASSIRGLAWGFF.

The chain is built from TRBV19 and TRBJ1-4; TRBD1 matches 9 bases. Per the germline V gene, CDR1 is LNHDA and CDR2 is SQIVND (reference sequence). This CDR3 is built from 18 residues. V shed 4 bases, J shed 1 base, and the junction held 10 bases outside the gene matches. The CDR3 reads CASSTTSGTGRTNEKLFF. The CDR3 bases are TGTGCCAGTAGTACCACCTCCGGGACAGGGAGAACTAATGAAAAACTGTTTTTT.

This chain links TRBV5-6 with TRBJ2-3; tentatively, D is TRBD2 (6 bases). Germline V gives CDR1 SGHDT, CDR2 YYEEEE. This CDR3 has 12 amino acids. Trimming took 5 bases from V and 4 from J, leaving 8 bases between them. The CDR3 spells CASRGGPDTQYF. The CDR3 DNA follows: TGTGCCAGCAGAGGAGGGCCAGATACGCAGTATTTT.

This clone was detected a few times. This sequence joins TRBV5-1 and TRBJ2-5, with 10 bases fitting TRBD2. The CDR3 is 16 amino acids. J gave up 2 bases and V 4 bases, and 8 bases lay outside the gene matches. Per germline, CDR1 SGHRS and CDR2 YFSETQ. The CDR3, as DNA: TGCGCCAGCAGCATAGCAGGGACTAGCGCACAAGAGACCCAGTACTTC. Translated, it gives CASSIAGTSAQETQYF.

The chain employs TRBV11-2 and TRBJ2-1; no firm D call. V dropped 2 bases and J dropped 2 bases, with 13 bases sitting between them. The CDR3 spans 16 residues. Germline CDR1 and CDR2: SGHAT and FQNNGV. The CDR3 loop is CASSLYYLETYNEQFF. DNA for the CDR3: TGTGCCAGCAGCTTATACTACTTGGAGACCTACAATGAGCAGTTCTTC.

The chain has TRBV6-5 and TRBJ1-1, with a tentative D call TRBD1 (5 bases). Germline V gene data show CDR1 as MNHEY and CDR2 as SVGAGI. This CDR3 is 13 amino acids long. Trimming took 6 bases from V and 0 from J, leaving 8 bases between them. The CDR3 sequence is CASRGLLNTEAFF. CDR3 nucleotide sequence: TGTGCCAGCAGGGGACTTTTGAACACTGAAGCTTTCTTT.

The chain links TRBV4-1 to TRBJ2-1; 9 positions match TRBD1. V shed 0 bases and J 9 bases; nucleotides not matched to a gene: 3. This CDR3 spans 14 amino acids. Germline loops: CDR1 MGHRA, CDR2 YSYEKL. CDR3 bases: TGCGCCAGCAGCCAAGAAGACAGGGGGGTTGAGCAGTTCTTC. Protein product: CASSQEDRGVEQFF.

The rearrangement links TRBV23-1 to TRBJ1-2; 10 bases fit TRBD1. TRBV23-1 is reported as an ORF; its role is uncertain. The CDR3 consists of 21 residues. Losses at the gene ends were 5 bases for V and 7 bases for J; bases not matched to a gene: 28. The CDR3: CASSEPLRLGTGVDWGFGYTF. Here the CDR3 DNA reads TGCGCCAGCAGTGAACCACTGAGGCTCGGGACAGGGGTGGACTGGGGGTTTGGCTACACCTTC.